The T cell receptor beta chain under discussion was sequenced for a study of T cell repertoires in cytomegalovirus infection. The wider study: Public TCR beta signatures provided an indication of both CMV infection and a matching HLA type.

Each CDR3 protein gets one entry after TCRdb re-called the reads with MiXCR. The table shows approximately 250,000 distinct CDR3 sequences, with 9% to 15% occurring only once. Regarding this clonotype: What it binds is unknown.

The study, taken as a whole, reports: People with CMV and the relevant HLA were identified by cumulative public TCR beta family frequency.

The junction had 4 bases not matched to a gene; V was cut back by 7 bases and J by 1 base. There are 14 residues in the CDR3. From germline, CDR1 is SNHLY and CDR2 FYNNEI. The rearrangement links TRBV2 to TRBJ2-1; 7 bases are a match to TRBD2. The receptor comes from a human donor in good health (CMV status not recorded). Some clones in this sample may be carry-over from other donors' samples. What was sequenced was PBMCs. For the CDR3, the DNA is TGTGCCAGCAACGGCGGGGGTTCCTACAATGAGCAGTTCTTC. Amino acids: CASNGGGSYNEQFF.